The T cell receptor (beta chain) described here comes from a study of blood T cell repertoires in COVID-19. On the study more broadly: Sources were T cells, B-cell-depleted T cells, or PBMCs; the material itself was cDNA or gDNA.

Living in 25 or so US areas, the participants were between roughly 18 and 89 years of age. Self-reported history from a screening survey and questionnaire set each donor's cohort. This CDR3 region has 15 residues. V lost 4 bases and J lost 9, with 16 bases in between. Germline V gene data show CDR1 as MDHEN and CDR2 as SYDVKM. The assay was immunoSEQ multiplex PCR, and TCRdb's table has in-frame clones only and misses some. The data hold 150,000 to 200,000 clones, with more than 65% observed a single time. The origin of this receptor is a man in his forties or fifties who had recovered from COVID-19. This chain connects TRBV28 to TRBJ1-6; maybe TRBD1 (6 bases). The specimen was PBMCs or T cells enriched from blood (not recorded which). The CDR3 bases are TGTGCCAGCAGTTCATACAGGGAGAAACCTTCACCCCTCCACTTT. Protein product: CASSSYREKPSPLHF.